This paragraph reports one TCR beta chain. The specificity of this receptor is unknown. Per-base quality was not reported, and no clone a single base away is much larger than it. From frozen aliquots of unsorted single-cell suspensions, genomic DNA was isolated using the QIAamp DNA kit. Tumour samples were surgically resected non-small cell lung cancer tissue. Tissues arrived within 2 hours of resection and were immediately processed into single-cell suspensions. Tissue was broken up mechanically, digested enzymatically with DNase I, collagenase I and hyaluronidase for roughly 32 minutes at 37 degrees C, and then filtered and RBC-lysed. This entry comes from a study of immune cell composition in non-small cell lung cancer (dated by TCRdb to the late 2010s). Describing the broader study: Histologic subtype, mainly lung adenocarcinoma or squamous cell carcinoma, was assigned on the basis of H&E together with p63, CK5, Napsin A and TTF-1 immunohistochemistry. TCR-beta sequencing from Adaptive Biotechnologies was done on approximately 35 paired sets of NSCLC tumour and non-adjacent lung specimens and on roughly 28 tumour-only specimens. In supplementary cohort #1, which comprised 10 to 11 lung adenocarcinoma cases, paired tumour/lung TCR-beta sequencing was performed and TIL populations were generated so that tumour reactivity could be assessed. A handful of tumour specimens that had TCR-beta data belonged to rare histological subtypes and were left out of the subtype comparisons.

A two-step multiplex PCR amplified TCR-beta CDR3 regions from genomic DNA, and the second step of the PCR added Illumina-compatible adaptors. TCR-beta immunosequencing was carried out on an Illumina platform through the commercial immunoSEQ service. Concerning the study's data processing: Repertoires were described by productive clonality and by Top 10 Clones, which is the percentage of T-cell templates coming from the ten most frequent sequences. Values for productive clonality spanned 0 to 1, where a value of 1 indicated a monoclonal population. Using log10 scatter plots, tumour-associated clones were identified as sequences that made up at least 0.1% of tumour T-cell templates yet were absent from the matched non-adjacent lung. Two-group comparisons used Student's t-tests, stages used ANOVA, and relationships used linear regression, analysed in GraphPad Prism7 and R. The clones in this table, taken by TCRdb from immuneACCESS, are in-frame only. Not every clone is retained; where verified, under half of the shortfall comes from an unresolved V gene, and the cause of the rest is unknown. The DNA gave D and trimming, while V, J and clone size come from that table. Counted in this sample were around 4,800 clones; roughly 80% of them appeared once. The ten top clones hold 22% of the sample.

The CDR3 has 15 amino acids, counting the end cysteine and phenylalanine. Only the CDR3 region is kept as DNA, spanning 45 bases read in frame from base 1. V was cut back by 2 bases and J by 0 bases, leaving a gap of 10 bases between them. According to the germline V gene, CDR1 reads ENHRY and CDR2 reads SYGVKD. General findings and caveats noted by the study authors: Nearly half of NSCLC cases had tumour-associated clones >0.5%, found in roughly 35% of adenocarcinomas compared with about 80% of squamous carcinomas. The reactivity cohort contained only around eleven cases, and the tumour-reactive clones were not shown to have sequences in common with the dominant in vivo tumour-associated clones. Lung squamous cell carcinoma tumours had significantly higher Top 10 clone scores and productive clonality than lung adenocarcinoma tumours. No significant correlation was found between smoking pack-years and tumour TCR-beta clonality. Across under 11 adenocarcinoma cases, TIL tumour reactivity correlated strongly with maximal tumour-associated clone frequency but not with overall clonality.

The TCR sequence derives from a human donor with non-small cell lung cancer. Sequencing was carried out using lung tumor tissue. The chain uses TRBV10-3 and TRBJ1-2; no D gene is confidently identified. The encoded CDR3 is CAISEHDGTNYGYTF. In nucleotide form, the sequence is TGTGCCATCAGTGAGCACGACGGGACTAACTATGGCTACACCTTC.